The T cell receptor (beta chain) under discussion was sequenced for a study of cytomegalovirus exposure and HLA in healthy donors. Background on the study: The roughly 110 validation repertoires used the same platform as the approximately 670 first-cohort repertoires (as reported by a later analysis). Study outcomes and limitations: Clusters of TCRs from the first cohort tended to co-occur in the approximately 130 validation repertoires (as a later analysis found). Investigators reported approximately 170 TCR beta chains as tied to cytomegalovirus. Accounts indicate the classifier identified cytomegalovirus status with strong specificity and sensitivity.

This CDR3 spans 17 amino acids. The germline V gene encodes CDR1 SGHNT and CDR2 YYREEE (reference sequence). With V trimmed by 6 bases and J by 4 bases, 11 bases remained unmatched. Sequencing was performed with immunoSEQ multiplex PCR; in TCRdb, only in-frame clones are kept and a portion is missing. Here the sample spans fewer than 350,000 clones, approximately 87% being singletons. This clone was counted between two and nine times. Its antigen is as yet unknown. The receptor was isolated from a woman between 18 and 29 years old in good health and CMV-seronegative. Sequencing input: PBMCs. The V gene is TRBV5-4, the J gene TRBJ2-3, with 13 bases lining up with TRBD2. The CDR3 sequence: CASTQRTSGSLPDTQYF. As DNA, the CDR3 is TGTGCCAGCACCCAAAGGACTAGCGGGAGTTTGCCAGATACGCAGTATTTT. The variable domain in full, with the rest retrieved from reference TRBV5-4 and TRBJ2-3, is ETGVTQSPTHLIKTRGQQVTLRCSSQSGHNTVSWYQQALGQGPQFIFQYYREEENGRGNFPPRFSGLQFPNYSSELNVNALELDDSALYLCASTQRTSGSLPDTQYFGPGTRLTVL.